A selection of T cell receptor beta chains follows, all from one sample in a study of OX40 agonist ivuxolimab in advanced cancers. The assay was immunoSEQ multiplex PCR, and TCRdb's table has in-frame clones only and misses some. Altogether approximately 28,000 clones are present, approximately 84% being singletons, with the ten largest covering 15% to 20%. Sequenced here: CD4+ or CD8+ T cells sorted from blood, sampled in a trial of the OX40 agonist ivuxolimab. The source is an adult with an advanced solid tumor such as melanoma, head and neck, liver or kidney cancer. CDR3s include the opening cysteine and the closing phenylalanine or tryptophan. A D gene is named only where the DNA matches it firmly. Rows may omit the clone size; those that give it use once, few, many or a size class.

j_call	v_call	clone_size	d_call	cdr3_nt	cdr3_aa
TRBJ2-1	TRBV9	.	.	TGTGCCAGCACCGGTAGCCGAAATGAGCAGTTCTTC	CASTGSRNEQFF
TRBJ2-2	TRBV6-6	once	TRBD1	TGTGCCAGCAGTTACCTCGACAGGGCCGCCGGGGAGCTGTTTTTT	CASSYLDRAAGELFF
TRBJ2-5	TRBV6-1	.	.	TGTGCCAGCAGTGAGTACCGTTGGGACCCTGCCGGCCAGTACTTC	CASSEYRWDPAGQYF
TRBJ1-4	TRBV15	.	.	TGTGCCACCAGCAGAAGGGCTATTTTGGAAAAACTGTTTTTT	CATSRRAILEKLFF
TRBJ1-2	TRBV27	once	.	TGTGCCAGCAGTCCCCTGACAGGCCCCAGCACCTTC	CASSPLTGPSTF
TRBJ2-7	TRBV19	.	TRBD1	TGTGCCAGTACCTCGGGGACAGGGGGCTTCTACGAGCAGTACTTC	CASTSGTGGFYEQYF
TRBJ1-5	TRBV27	.	.	TGTGCCAGCAGTCCAGGGACCGCCGATAATCAGCCCCAGCATTTT	CASSPGTADNQPQHF
TRBJ1-5	TRBV19	.	TRBD1	TGTGCCAGTAGTCCTCCGACAGGGACTGGCAATCAGCCCCAGCATTTT	CASSPPTGTGNQPQHF
TRBJ2-7	TRBV6-5	few	.	TGTGCCAGCAGTTACCCTGGGGGGTACGAGCAGTACTTC	CASSYPGGYEQYF
TRBJ2-7	TRBV11-3	.	TRBD2	TGTGCCAGCAGCTCCCTTCGGGAGGTTAACGAGCAGTACTTC	CASSSLREVNEQYF
TRBJ1-2	TRBV30	.	.	TGTGCCCAGAGGGTGGACTATGGCTACACCTTC	CAQRVDYGYTF
TRBJ2-7	TRBV14	once	.	TGTGCCAGCAGCCAAGGCGGTGTCGGACTCTCCGCGCAGTACTTC	CASSQGGVGLSAQYF
TRBJ1-5	TRBV19	.	.	TGTGCCAGTAGTATGTTCGTAGGGCAGGGATATAGCAATCAGCCCCAGCATTTT	CASSMFVGQGYSNQPQHF
TRBJ2-1	TRBV6-5	.	.	TGTGCCAGCAGACTACACGAATTTTACAATGAGCAGTTCTTC	CASRLHEFYNEQFF
TRBJ1-6	TRBV6-1	.	.	TGTGCCAGCAGGGTACCGGGACCTTCACCCCTCCACTTT	CASRVPGPSPLHF
TRBJ2-7	TRBV27	.	.	TGTGCCAGCAGTTTCACAGGGTACGAGCAGTACTTC	CASSFTGYEQYF
TRBJ1-2	TRBV4-1	.	TRBD1	TGCGCCAGCAGCCAAGAGACAGGGGGCGATGGCTACACCTTC	CASSQETGGDGYTF
TRBJ1-1	TRBV6-6	.	.	TGTGCCAGCAGTTCCCAGGACAGATACACTGAAGCTTTCTTT	CASSSQDRYTEAFF
TRBJ2-7	TRBV5-5	.	.	TGTGCCAGCAGCTTGGGGCGGGTCCGAAGCTCCTACGAGCAGTACTTC	CASSLGRVRSSYEQYF
TRBJ2-7	TRBV11-3	.	.	TGTGCCAGCAGCTTAGCGGGGGTAACCTACGAGCAGTACTTC	CASSLAGVTYEQYF
TRBJ2-1	TRBV11-2	.	.	TGTGCCAGCAGCTTAATATCTGCGGGAAGCTCCTACAATGAGCAGTTCTTC	CASSLISAGSSYNEQFF
TRBJ1-6	TRBV4-1	.	.	TGCGCCAGCAGCCAAGGCCCGGGAGCCTATAATTCACCCCTCCACTTT	CASSQGPGAYNSPLHF
TRBJ2-3	TRBV6-6	few	.	TGTGCCAGCAGTCTAGTGACAGATACGCAGTATTTT	CASSLVTDTQYF
TRBJ1-5	TRBV7-6	.	.	TGTGCCAGCAGCCCCTCGGGCCGCCGATATAGCAATCAGCCCCAGCATTTT	CASSPSGRRYSNQPQHF
TRBJ2-3	TRBV27	.	TRBD2	TGTGCCAGCAGTCCGGGACTAGCGGGAAATACGCAGTATTTT	CASSPGLAGNTQYF
TRBJ2-7	TRBV30	.	.	TGTGCCTGGAGAAGGCAGGGCGAGCACGAGCAGTACTTC	CAWRRQGEHEQYF
TRBJ2-5	TRBV27	once	.	TGTGCCAGCAGTTTAGGGGAGACCCAGTACTTC	CASSLGETQYF
TRBJ1-1	TRBV5-6	.	.	TGTGCCAGCAGCTTGGGGACATCGGGGAACACTGAAGCTTTCTTT	CASSLGTSGNTEAFF
TRBJ2-7	TRBV6-1	.	.	TGTGCCAGCTTCCCTGGAGGGACAGTCCTGGGCGAGCAGTACTTC	CASFPGGTVLGEQYF
TRBJ2-1	TRBV9	.	TRBD2	TGTGCCAGCAGCGGCCCCGGGGGACTACACAATGAGCAGTTCTTC	CASSGPGGLHNEQFF
TRBJ1-3	TRBV5-4	.	.	TGTGCCTTAGGCGACCCGGGAAACACCATATATTTT	CALGDPGNTIYF
TRBJ2-7	TRBV15	.	.	TGCGCCACCAGCAGAGATCGGGGCTACGAGCAGTACTTC	CATSRDRGYEQYF
TRBJ2-2	TRBV27	.	TRBD2	TGTGCCAGCAGCTTCATAGCGGGGGGAGACGGGGAGCTGTTTTTT	CASSFIAGGDGELFF
TRBJ2-1	TRBV5-3	once	.	TGTGCCAGAAGCCAGAGCGGCAGGGGCCCTTACAATGAGCAGTTCTTC	CARSQSGRGPYNEQFF
TRBJ2-5	TRBV5-1	once	.	TGCGCCAGCAGCTTGGAGGTCGAGACCCAGTACTTC	CASSLEVETQYF
TRBJ2-3	TRBV27	.	.	TGTGCCAGCAGGACAAGAGTGACAGATACGCAGTATTTT	CASRTRVTDTQYF
TRBJ2-2	TRBV5-1	once	.	TGCGCCAGCAGCGATAACACCGGGGAGCTGTTTTTT	CASSDNTGELFF
TRBJ2-7	TRBV30	.	.	TGTGCCTCGAACGACGGGCCCCGCGAGCAGTACTTC	CASNDGPREQYF
TRBJ1-1	TRBV5-1	.	TRBD1	TGCGCCAGCAGCTTGGACAGGACAGGGGGCACTGAAGCTTTCTTT	CASSLDRTGGTEAFF
TRBJ1-2	TRBV5-4	.	.	TGTGCCAGCAGCTTAGACGCTAACTATGGCTACACCTTC	CASSLDANYGYTF
TRBJ2-3	TRBV4-1	.	TRBD1	TGCGCCAGCAGCATCCGGACAGGGGGCACAGATACGCAGTATTTT	CASSIRTGGTDTQYF
TRBJ1-5	TRBV19	.	.	TGTGCCAGTAGTATCCTAGGGGATCAGCCCCAGCATTTT	CASSILGDQPQHF
TRBJ2-7	TRBV5-8	few	TRBD2	TGTGCCAGCAGCTCTACTAGCGGGAGCACCTACGAGCAGTACTTC	CASSSTSGSTYEQYF
TRBJ2-7	TRBV11-2	.	.	TGTGCCAGCAGCTTAGTCTCCAGCTACGAGCAGTACTTC	CASSLVSSYEQYF
TRBJ2-7	TRBV30	.	.	TGTGCCTGGAGTGTACCTTCCCAGGGCTACGAGCAGTACTTC	CAWSVPSQGYEQYF
TRBJ1-5	TRBV2	.	TRBD1	TGTGCCAGCAGCCAGGGACAGGGGGCCCAGCCCCAGCATTTT	CASSQGQGAQPQHF